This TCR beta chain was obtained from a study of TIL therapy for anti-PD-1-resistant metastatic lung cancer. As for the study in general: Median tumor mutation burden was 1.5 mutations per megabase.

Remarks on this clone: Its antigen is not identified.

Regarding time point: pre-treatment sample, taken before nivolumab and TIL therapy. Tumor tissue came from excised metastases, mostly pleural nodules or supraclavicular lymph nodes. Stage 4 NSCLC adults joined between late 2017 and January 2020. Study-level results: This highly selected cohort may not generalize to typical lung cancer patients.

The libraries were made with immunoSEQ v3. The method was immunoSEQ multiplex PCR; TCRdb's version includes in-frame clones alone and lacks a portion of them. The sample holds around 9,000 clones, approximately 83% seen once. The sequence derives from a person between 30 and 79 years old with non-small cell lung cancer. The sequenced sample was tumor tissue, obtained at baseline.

CDR3 sequence: CASSESTVYGYTF. The DNA of the CDR3 is TGCGCCAGCAGTGAGTCTACAGTCTATGGCTACACCTTC. The chain links TRBV10-1 to TRBJ1-2; D is uncertain. Trimming stripped 0 bases from V and 4 bases from J, with 6 bases between. Germline V lookup: CDR1 WNHNN, CDR2 SYGVQD (reference sequence). The CDR3 totals 13 residues.